The sequence of this T cell receptor beta chain was determined in a study of radiotherapy plus CTLA-4 blockade in lung cancer. Study-level background: Among patients, approximately 17% showed objective responses, and approximately 31% had disease control. Study-level points and caveats: Early clonal dynamics of blood T cells, together with interferon-beta, were reported as the best response predictor. Radiotherapy was combined with ipilimumab, and tumor-derived TCR clones then expanded in blood.

About this clone itself: As yet, its antigen is unknown.

Only in-frame clones appear in the TCRdb table, and some are missing; sequencing was by immunoSEQ multiplex PCR. Of about 78,000 clones in the sample, about 90% were seen once. CTLA-4 blockade with ipilimumab, together with focal radiation, was given to patients with chemo-refractory metastatic non-small-cell lung cancer. The CDR3 is 16 residues long. The germline V gene has CDR1 MGHRA and CDR2 YSYEKL. The V and J ends lost 4 bases and 3 bases, in that order; junction bases with no gene match: 7. V usage is TRBV4-1 and J usage is TRBJ1-4; 8 bases match TRBD1. This TCR came from a human donor with non-small cell lung cancer who had a partial response to radiotherapy plus ipilimumab. The sequencing used peripheral blood, collected from a patient treated with radiotherapy plus ipilimumab. The CDR3 DNA is TGCGCCAGCAGCCTAATCGACAGGGGATCTAATGAAAAACTGTTTTTT. It encodes CASSLIDRGSNEKLFF.